These 10 T cell receptor beta chains share one sample of origin, sequenced in a study of blood T cell repertoires in COVID-19. Using immunoSEQ multiplex PCR, the repertoire was profiled, and TCRdb retains in-frame clones only, with some absent. Among about 13,000 clones, less than 90% were seen once, and the ten largest hold around 54%. The source material was peripheral blood. The receptors derive from a man aged 80 or over with acute or convalescent COVID-19.

This chain joins TRBV5-4 and TRBJ2-1; TRBD1 matches 9 bases. The trim removed 4 bases at V and 0 bases at J, leaving 2 bases unmatched. Germline CDR1 reads SGHNT; CDR2 reads YYREEE (reference sequence). The CDR3 is made up of 15 amino acids. The CDR3 sequence is CASSKDRGSYNEQFF. Here the CDR3 DNA reads TGTGCCAGCAGCAAGGACAGGGGCTCCTACAATGAGCAGTTCTTC.

As to this clone: One junction end does not reproduce the germline sequence, and a read error may be involved. The chain carries TRBV7-7 and TRBJ2-7; TRBD2 is a possible D gene (5 bases). The CDR3 loop spans 13 amino acids. Looked up from germline, CDR1 is SSHAT and CDR2 is FNYEAQ (reference sequence). The CDR3 bases are TGTGCTAGCAGCTTAGGCCGGGACTACGAGCAGTACTTC. Its protein is CASSLGRDYEQYF.

The sample holds one count of this clone. One end of the junction is discordant with germline, which a read error may explain. CDR3 nucleotide sequence: TGTGCCAGCTCATCACCGACCACGAAGCGAGAGACCCAGTACTTC. Its translation is CASSSPTTKRETQYF. The chain recombines TRBV18 with TRBJ2-5; D is unresolved. The V gene's germline CDR1 is KGHSH and CDR2 LQKENI. The CDR3 contains 15 residues.

This clone was observed once. V usage is TRBV6-6 and J usage is TRBJ2-7; 7 nucleotides match TRBD2. There are 13 residues in the CDR3. The trim removed 6 bases at V and 2 bases at J, leaving 4 bases unmatched. CDR1 and CDR2 (germline): MNHNY, SVGAGI (reference sequence). This chain's CDR3 is CASRLAAAYEQYF. CDR3 nucleotides: TGTGCCAGCAGGCTAGCGGCAGCCTACGAGCAGTACTTC.

This clone was detected only once. The J gene is TRBJ1-3, the V gene TRBV6-2 or TRBV6-3; the D is unclear. The CDR3 has 16 amino acids. Germline V gives CDR1 MNHEY, CDR2 SVGEGT. V dropped 0 bases and J dropped 4 bases, with 13 bases sitting between them. The CDR3 region is CASSYSNRGIGNTIYF. CDR3 sequence (DNA): TGTGCCAGCAGTTACTCGAATCGAGGGATCGGAAACACCATATATTTT.

CDR3 amino acids: CASRMDTADTEAFF. In DNA, the CDR3 is TGTGCCAGCAGGATGGACACGGCGGACACTGAAGCTTTCTTT. The rearrangement links TRBV2 to TRBJ1-1; maybe TRBD1 (5 bases). V was clipped by 6 bases and J by 3 bases, with 14 bases between them. This CDR3 is 14 amino acids long. Germline CDR1 reads SNHLY; CDR2 reads FYNNEI.

This sequence joins TRBV4-1 and TRBJ1-2; tentatively, D is TRBD1 (5 bases). CDR3 size: 15 residues. Germline V gene lookup returns CDR1 MGHRA and CDR2 YSYEKL. The V end was cut by 2 bases, the J end by 3 bases, with 13 bases between. The chain's CDR3 is CASSQTSQGDYGYTF. The CDR3 DNA sequence: TGCGCCAGCAGCCAAACGTCCCAGGGTGACTATGGCTACACCTTC.

The V call is TRBV5-6, the J call TRBJ2-1, with 13 nucleotides matching TRBD2. The V segment lost 0 bases and the J segment 7 bases; nucleotides outside the gene matches: 4. From germline, CDR1 is SGHDT and CDR2 YYEEEE. The CDR3 has 16 residues. In DNA form, the CDR3 reads TGTGCCAGCAGCTTGGGGACTAGCGGGAGAGAGAATGAGCAGTTCTTC. Its protein is CASSLGTSGRENEQFF.

This clone has a single count. The V gene is TRBV2, the J gene TRBJ2-7; D possibly corresponds to TRBD1 (6 bases). Germline V gene lookup returns CDR1 SNHLY and CDR2 FYNNEI. The CDR3 loop spans 14 amino acids. Trimming took off 6 bases at V and 0 bases at J, with 12 bases between the two ends. CDR3 in DNA: TGTGCCAGCAGCACACAGGGTTCCTCCTACGAGCAGTACTTC. Translation gives CASSTQGSSYEQYF.

This chain connects TRBV24-1 to TRBJ2-1; the match to TRBD2 covers 7 bases. The V gene end was trimmed by 7 bases and the J gene end by 6 bases; junction bases not matched to a gene: 11. The CDR3 is 15 residues long. The germline gives CDR1 KGHDR, CDR2 SFDVKD. CDR3 loop: CATSPSFLAVNEQFF. The CDR3 DNA follows: TGTGCCACCAGCCCCTCGTTTCTAGCGGTCAATGAGCAGTTCTTC.